The T cell receptor beta chain described here comes from a study of STAT5B mutations in CD4+ large granular lymphocyte leukemia. General study findings and limits: No patients shared main leukemic clonotypes, though about 24% appeared at low frequency elsewhere. CD4-sorted patient repertoires seemed more clonal than healthy CD4+ repertoires.

V shed 4 bases, J shed 6 bases, and the junction held 8 bases outside the gene matches. The CDR3 covers 14 residues. Per the germline V gene, CDR1 is SNHLY and CDR2 is FYNNEI. Repertoires were generated with immunoSEQ multiplex PCR, while TCRdb's copy carries only in-frame clones and drops some. This table has fewer than 35,000 clones, 55% to 80% appearing once. With respect to this clone: What it recognizes is unknown.

Sequencing input: CD4+ T cells from blood buffy coats. This sequence was found in a human donor in good health. The chain is built from TRBV2 and TRBJ1-1, with 7 bases identical to TRBD1. The DNA of the CDR3 is TGTGCCAGCAGTGTCACATCAGGGGGGTCTGAAGCTTTCTTT. Residues: CASSVTSGGSEAFF.